A single sample gave rise to the 9 T cell receptor beta chains below, sequenced in a study of cytomegalovirus exposure and HLA in healthy donors. TCRdb keeps only in-frame clones here, not all; method: immunoSEQ multiplex PCR. The top ten hold roughly 1.2% of the sample, which has roughly 250,000 clones, 86% seen once. Sequenced input: PBMCs. These TCRs come from a woman in her twenties or thirties in good health and CMV-seropositive.

The genes are TRBV28 and TRBJ1-2; D is ambiguous. This CDR3 contains 14 residues. Per the germline V gene, CDR1 is MDHEN and CDR2 is SYDVKM. V was shortened by 5 bases and J by 5 bases, with 15 bases between the two germline ends. CDR3 in amino acids: CASSEDGNYYGYTF. Written as DNA, the CDR3 is TGTGCCAGCAGTGAGGACGGGAACTATTATGGCTACACCTTC.

Only one count was recorded for this clone. DNA of the CDR3: TGCGCCAGCAGCGGGCAGGGGGGCAGGGAAGAGACCCAGTACTTC. It encodes CASSGQGGREETQYF. The chain carries TRBV5-1 and TRBJ2-5, with a possible D match to TRBD1 (7 bases). CDR1 SGHRS and CDR2 YFSETQ come from the germline V gene. V shed 4 bases and J shed 3 bases, with 16 bases lying between them. The CDR3 is made up of 15 amino acids.

V and J are TRBV7-3 and TRBJ2-7; D is perhaps TRBD1 (5 bases). Germline-derived CDR1 and CDR2 are SGHTA and FQGTGA. The CDR3 loop spans 16 amino acids. Trimming cost V 1 base and J 7 bases, with 20 bases left between them. As DNA, the CDR3 is TGTGCCAGCAGCTTAATAAGGCGACAGTGCCCTAGAGAGCAGTACTTC. It specifies CASSLIRRQCPREQYF.

This rearrangement joins TRBV30 to TRBJ1-2, with 8 bases lining up with TRBD1. Germline V CDR1 and CDR2: GTSNPN, SVGIG (reference sequence). CDR3 length: 14 residues. After removal of 0 bases from V and 8 bases from J, the junction contained 8 bases not matched to a gene. This chain's CDR3 is CAWSVGQGSYGYTF. For the CDR3, the DNA is TGTGCCTGGAGTGTAGGACAGGGAAGCTACGGCTACACCTTC.

V usage is TRBV7-8 and J usage is TRBJ1-2; D gene ambiguous. The CDR3 extends over 17 amino acids. The V gene's germline CDR1 is SGHVS and CDR2 FQNEAQ. The V end was cut by 5 bases, the J end by 1 base, with 20 bases between. In DNA, the CDR3 is TGTGCCAGCAGCGCCGAGGGCCTACTATCGAGTAACTATGGCTACACCTTC. Amino acids: CASSAEGLLSSNYGYTF.

This chain joins TRBV5-1 and TRBJ2-1, with 8 bases aligning to TRBD2. The CDR3 totals 15 residues. From germline, CDR1 is SGHRS and CDR2 YFSETQ. Unmatched junction bases numbered 5, after V lost 3 bases and J lost 3 bases. CDR3 coding DNA: TGCGCCAGCAGCTCAACTAGCGGAAACTACAATGAGCAGTTCTTC. This encodes CASSSTSGNYNEQFF.

V is TRBV27 and J is TRBJ2-3; D gene uncertain. The ends were cut back, 10 bases at V and 2 bases at J, with 4 bases in the middle. CDR1 and CDR2 (germline): MNHEY, SMNVEV (reference sequence). This CDR3 region has 10 residues. The CDR3 loop reads CATLTDTQYF. As DNA, the CDR3 is TGTGCCACCCTCACAGATACGCAGTATTTT.

CDR3 amino acids: CSAHTLGPPAEAFF. The CDR3 DNA reads as TGCAGCGCTCACACCCTGGGGCCTCCGGCTGAAGCTTTCTTT. The chain uses TRBV29-1 and TRBJ1-1; D is possibly TRBD1 (5 bases). The CDR3 is made up of 14 amino acids. From germline, CDR1 is SQVTM and CDR2 ANQGSEA. The V gene lost 7 bases and the J gene lost 6 bases, with 21 bases spanning the gap. The full variable domain, in which reference TRBV29-1 and TRBJ1-1 provide the parts outside the CDR3, is SAVISQKPSRDICQRGTSLTIQCQVDSQVTMMFWYRQQPGQSLTLIATANQGSEATYESGFVIDKFPISRPNLTFSTLTVSNMSPEDSSIYLCSAHTLGPPAEAFFGQGTRLTVV.

The rearrangement uses TRBV5-6 and TRBJ2-7, with D hard to call. Trimming pared 2 bases from V and 4 bases from J, leaving 7 bases between. CDR1 is SGHDT, CDR2 YYEEEE, per germline. The CDR3 runs 12 residues. The CDR3 DNA is TGTGCCAGCAGCTTTTTGCAGTACGAGCAGTACTTC. It codes for CASSFLQYEQYF.